Sequencing of this TCR beta chain was carried out in a study of beta chain features in type 1 diabetes. Findings and caveats of the study: Type 1 diabetes patients showed a moderate but significant shortening of TCRB CDR3s in all four CD4+ subsets.

Remarks on this clone: Its target is not known.

The germline V and J ends were trimmed by 8 bases and 1 base, with 11 bases remaining between them. The length of the CDR3 is 13 residues. Germline V gene sequence: CDR1 SGHTA, CDR2 FQGTGA. TCRB transcripts that were expressed got sequenced, as all of the isolated RNA had been reverse transcribed. Produced via immunoSEQ multiplex PCR; TCRdb's table is partial and in-frame only. The table includes 250,000 to 350,000 clones, roughly 13% detected once. This clonotype originated in a man aged 30-40 years with type 1 diabetes. Sample: naive CD4+ T cells from blood. V is TRBV7-3 and J is TRBJ1-1; no firm D call. The CDR3: CASGSSGNTEAFF. CDR3 DNA: TGTGCCAGCGGGTCGTCGGGGAACACTGAAGCTTTCTTT.